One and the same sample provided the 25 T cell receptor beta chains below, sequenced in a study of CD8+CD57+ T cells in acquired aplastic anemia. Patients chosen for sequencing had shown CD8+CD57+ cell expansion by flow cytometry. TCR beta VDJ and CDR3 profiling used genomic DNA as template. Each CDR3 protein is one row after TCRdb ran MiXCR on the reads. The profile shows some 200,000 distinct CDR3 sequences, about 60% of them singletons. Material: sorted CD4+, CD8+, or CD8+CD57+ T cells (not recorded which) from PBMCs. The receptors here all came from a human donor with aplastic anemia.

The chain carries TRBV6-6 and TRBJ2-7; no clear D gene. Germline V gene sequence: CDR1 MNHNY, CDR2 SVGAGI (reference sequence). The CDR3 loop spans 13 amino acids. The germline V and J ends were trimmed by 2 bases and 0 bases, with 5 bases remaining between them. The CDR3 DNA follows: TGTGCCAGCAGTTACCCTGGCTCCTACGAGCAGTACTTC. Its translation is CASSYPGSYEQYF.

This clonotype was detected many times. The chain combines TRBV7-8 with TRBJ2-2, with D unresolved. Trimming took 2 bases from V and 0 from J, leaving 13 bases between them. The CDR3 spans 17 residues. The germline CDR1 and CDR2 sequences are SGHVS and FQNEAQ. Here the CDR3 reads CASSLMFLGSNTGELFF. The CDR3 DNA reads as TGTGCCAGCAGCTTAATGTTTCTGGGGTCGAACACCGGGGAGCTGTTTTTT.

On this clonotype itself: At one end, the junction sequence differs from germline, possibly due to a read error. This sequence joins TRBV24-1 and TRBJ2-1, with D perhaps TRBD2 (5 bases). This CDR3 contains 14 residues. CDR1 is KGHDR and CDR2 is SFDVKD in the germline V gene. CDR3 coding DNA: TGTGCCACCAGTGATTTGCGGGGAACGAATGAGCAGTTATTC. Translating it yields CATSDLRGTNEQLF.

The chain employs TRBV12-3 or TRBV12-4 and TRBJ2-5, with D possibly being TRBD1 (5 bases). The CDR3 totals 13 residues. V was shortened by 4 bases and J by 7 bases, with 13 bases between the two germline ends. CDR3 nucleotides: TGTGCCAGCAGTTCGACAGACGTTGGGACCCAGTACTTC. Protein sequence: CASSSTDVGTQYF.

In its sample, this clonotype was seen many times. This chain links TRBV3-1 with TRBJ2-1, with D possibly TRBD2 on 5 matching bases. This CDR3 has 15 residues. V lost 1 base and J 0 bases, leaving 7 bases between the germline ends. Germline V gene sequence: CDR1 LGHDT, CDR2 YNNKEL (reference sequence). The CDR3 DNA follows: TGTGCCAGCAGCCAAGTAGCGAGCTCCTACAATGAGCAGTTCTTC. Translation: CASSQVASSYNEQFF.

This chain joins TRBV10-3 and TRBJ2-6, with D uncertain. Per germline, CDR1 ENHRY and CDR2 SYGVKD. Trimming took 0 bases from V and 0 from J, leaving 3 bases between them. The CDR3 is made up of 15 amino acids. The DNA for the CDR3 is TGTGCCATCAGTGAGTCTAACTCTGGGGCCAACGTCCTGACTTTC. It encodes CAISESNSGANVLTF.

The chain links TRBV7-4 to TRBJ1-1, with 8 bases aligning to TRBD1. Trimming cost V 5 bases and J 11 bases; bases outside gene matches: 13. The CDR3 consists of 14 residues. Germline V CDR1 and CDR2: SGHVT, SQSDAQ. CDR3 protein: CASSVGQGARVAFF. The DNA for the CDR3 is TGTGCCAGCAGCGTAGGGCAGGGGGCGCGTGTGGCTTTCTTT.

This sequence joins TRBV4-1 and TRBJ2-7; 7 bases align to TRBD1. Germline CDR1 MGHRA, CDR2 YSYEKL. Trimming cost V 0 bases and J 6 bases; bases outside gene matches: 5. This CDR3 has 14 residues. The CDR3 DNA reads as TGCGCCAGCAGCCAAGAGGGACAGAGCCGCGAGCAGTACTTC. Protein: CASSQEGQSREQYF.

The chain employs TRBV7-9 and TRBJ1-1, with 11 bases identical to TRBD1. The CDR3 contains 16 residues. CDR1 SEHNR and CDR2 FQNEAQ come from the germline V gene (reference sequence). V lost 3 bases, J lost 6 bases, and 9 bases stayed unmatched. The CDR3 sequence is CASSFGPPDRGPEAFF. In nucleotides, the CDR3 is TGTGCCAGCAGCTTTGGCCCACCGGACAGGGGGCCTGAAGCTTTCTTT.

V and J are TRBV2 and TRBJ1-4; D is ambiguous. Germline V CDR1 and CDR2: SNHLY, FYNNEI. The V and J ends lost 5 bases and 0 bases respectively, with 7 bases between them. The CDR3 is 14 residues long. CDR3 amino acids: CASSQRATNEKLFF. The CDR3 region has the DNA TGTGCCAGCAGTCAGCGTGCAACTAATGAAAAACTGTTTTTT.

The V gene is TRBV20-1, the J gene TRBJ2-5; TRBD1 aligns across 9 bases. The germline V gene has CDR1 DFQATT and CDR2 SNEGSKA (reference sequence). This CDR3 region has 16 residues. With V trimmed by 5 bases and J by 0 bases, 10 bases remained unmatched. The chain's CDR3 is CSAALRDRVYQETQYF. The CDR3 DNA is TGCAGTGCTGCATTGCGGGACAGGGTGTACCAAGAGACCCAGTACTTC.

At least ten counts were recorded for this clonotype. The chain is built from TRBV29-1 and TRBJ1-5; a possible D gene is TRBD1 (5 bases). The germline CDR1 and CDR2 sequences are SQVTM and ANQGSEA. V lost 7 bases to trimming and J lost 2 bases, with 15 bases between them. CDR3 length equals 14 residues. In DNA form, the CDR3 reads TGCAGCGCCCCGGGGGGGGATCGCAATCAGCCCCAGCATTTT. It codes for CSAPGGDRNQPQHF.

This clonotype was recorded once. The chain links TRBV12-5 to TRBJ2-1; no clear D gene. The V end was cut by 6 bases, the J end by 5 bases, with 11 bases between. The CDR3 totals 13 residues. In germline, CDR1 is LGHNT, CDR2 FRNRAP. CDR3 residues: CASGSLRHNEQFF. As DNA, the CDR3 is TGTGCTAGTGGCTCCCTGCGACACAATGAGCAGTTCTTC.

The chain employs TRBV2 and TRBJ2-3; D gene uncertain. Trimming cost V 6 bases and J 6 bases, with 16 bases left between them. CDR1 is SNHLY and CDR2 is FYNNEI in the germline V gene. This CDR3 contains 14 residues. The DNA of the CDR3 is TGTGCCAGCAGCTACTTCTCGCCCCCCGATACGCAGTATTTT. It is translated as CASSYFSPPDTQYF.

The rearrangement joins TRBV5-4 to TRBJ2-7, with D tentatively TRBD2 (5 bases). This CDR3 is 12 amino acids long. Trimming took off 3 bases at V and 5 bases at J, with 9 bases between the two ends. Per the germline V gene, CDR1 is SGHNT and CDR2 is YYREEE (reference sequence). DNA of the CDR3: TGTGCCAGCAGCTACGGGATTCACGAGCAGTACTTC. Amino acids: CASSYGIHEQYF.

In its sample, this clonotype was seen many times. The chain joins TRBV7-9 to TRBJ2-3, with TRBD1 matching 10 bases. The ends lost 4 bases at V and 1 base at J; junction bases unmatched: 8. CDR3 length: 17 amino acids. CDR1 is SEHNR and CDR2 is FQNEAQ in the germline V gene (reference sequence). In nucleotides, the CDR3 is TGTGCCAGCAGCTCCGGGACAGGGGTTTTTGGCACAGATACGCAGTATTTT. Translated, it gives CASSSGTGVFGTDTQYF. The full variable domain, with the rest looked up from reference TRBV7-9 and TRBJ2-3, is DTGVSQNPRHKITKRGQNVTFRCDPISEHNRLYWYRQTLGQGPEFLTYFQNEAQLEKSRLLSDRFSAERPKGSFSTLEIQRTEQGDSAMYLCASSSGTGVFGTDTQYFGPGTRLTVL.

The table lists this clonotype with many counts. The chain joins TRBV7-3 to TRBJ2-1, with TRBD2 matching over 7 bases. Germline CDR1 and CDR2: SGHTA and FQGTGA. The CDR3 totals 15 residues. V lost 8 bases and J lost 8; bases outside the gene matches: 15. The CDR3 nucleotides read TGTGCCAGCCGACGTTTGGGGGGGGTTGAGGATGAGCAGTTCTTC. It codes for CASRRLGGVEDEQFF.

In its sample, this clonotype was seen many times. The CDR3 nucleotides read TGCGCCAGCAGCCAGGACACCTCCTCCTACGAGCAGTACTTC. Protein sequence: CASSQDTSSYEQYF. This chain connects TRBV5-1 to TRBJ2-7, with a weak D call TRBD1 (5 bases). CDR3 length equals 14 residues. V was cut by 4 bases and J by 0 bases, with 11 bases left in between. Per the germline V gene, CDR1 is SGHRS and CDR2 is YFSETQ.

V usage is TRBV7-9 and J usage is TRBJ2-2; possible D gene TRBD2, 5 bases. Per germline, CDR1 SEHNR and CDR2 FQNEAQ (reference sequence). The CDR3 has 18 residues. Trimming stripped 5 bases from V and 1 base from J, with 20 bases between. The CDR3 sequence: CASSPGGWAEVNTGELFF. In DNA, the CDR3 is TGTGCCAGCAGCCCTGGTGGATGGGCGGAGGTGAACACCGGGGAGCTGTTTTTT.

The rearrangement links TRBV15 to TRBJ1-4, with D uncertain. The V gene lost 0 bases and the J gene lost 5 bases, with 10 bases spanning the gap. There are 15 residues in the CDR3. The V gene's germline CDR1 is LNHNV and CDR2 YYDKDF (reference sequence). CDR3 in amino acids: CATSRDLAANEKLFF. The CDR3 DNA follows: TGTGCCACCAGCAGAGATTTGGCAGCAAATGAAAAACTGTTTTTT.

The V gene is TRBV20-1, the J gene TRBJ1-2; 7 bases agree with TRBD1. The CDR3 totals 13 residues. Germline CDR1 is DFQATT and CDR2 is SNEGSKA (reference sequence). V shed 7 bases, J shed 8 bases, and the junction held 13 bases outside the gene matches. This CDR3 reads CSGLDRETSGYTF. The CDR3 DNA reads TGCAGTGGCCTAGACAGGGAGACTTCGGGCTACACCTTC.

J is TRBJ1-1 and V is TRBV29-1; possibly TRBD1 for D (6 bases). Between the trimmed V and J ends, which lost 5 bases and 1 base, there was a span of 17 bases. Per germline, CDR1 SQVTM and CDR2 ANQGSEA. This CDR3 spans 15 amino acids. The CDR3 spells CSVFWRLQGNTEAFF. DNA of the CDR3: TGCAGCGTTTTTTGGCGGTTACAGGGGAACACTGAAGCTTTCTTT.

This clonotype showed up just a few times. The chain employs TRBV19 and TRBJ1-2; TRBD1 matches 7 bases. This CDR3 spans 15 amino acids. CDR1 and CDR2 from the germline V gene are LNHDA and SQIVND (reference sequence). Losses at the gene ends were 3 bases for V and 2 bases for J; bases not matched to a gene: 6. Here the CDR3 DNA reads TGTGCCAGTAGTATCCCTTGGGACAGCAACTATGGCTACACCTTC. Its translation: CASSIPWDSNYGYTF.

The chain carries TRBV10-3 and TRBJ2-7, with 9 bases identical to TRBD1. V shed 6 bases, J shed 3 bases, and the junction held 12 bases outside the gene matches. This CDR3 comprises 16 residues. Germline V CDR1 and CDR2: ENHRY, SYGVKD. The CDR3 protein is CAISPGPGQGDYEQYF. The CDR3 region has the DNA TGTGCCATCAGCCCTGGTCCGGGACAGGGAGACTACGAGCAGTACTTC.

DNA for the CDR3: TGCGCCAGCAGTGAGTGGAGCACCACGAGCCGAAAACTGTTTTTT. Amino acid sequence: CASSEWSTTSRKLFF. The V call is TRBV10-2, the J call TRBJ1-4; unclear D gene. The CDR3 has 15 residues. V was trimmed by 1 base and J by 10 bases, leaving 16 bases between them. Germline CDR1 reads WSHSY; CDR2 reads SAAADI.